The 17 T cell receptor beta chains presented below share a single source sample, sequenced in a study of T cell responses to AZD1222 COVID-19 vaccine. The data were produced by immunoSEQ multiplex PCR, yet TCRdb's version contains in-frame clones alone and is incomplete. There are some 130,000 clones in the sample; just under 95% occur only once, and 6.5% to 8.5% lies in the top ten. The sequencing here drew on peripheral blood, taken 28 days after the second AZD1222 dose. All receptors derive from an adult who received the AZD1222 COVID-19 vaccine.

The chain has TRBV7-2 and TRBJ1-4; D is possibly TRBD1 (5 bases). The CDR3 loop spans 14 amino acids. Deletions cut 5 bases from V and 7 bases from J, with 14 bases between. Germline loops: CDR1 SGHTA, CDR2 FQGNSA. This chain's CDR3 is CASSPGQLREKLFF. The CDR3 DNA reads TGTGCCAGCAGCCCCGGACAATTACGTGAAAAACTGTTTTTT.

The CDR3 nucleotides are TGTGCCAGCAGTTTAGACGGGGACTATGGCTACACCTTC. It translates to CASSLDGDYGYTF. V usage is TRBV6-2 or TRBV6-3 and J usage is TRBJ1-2; D is ambiguous. The CDR3 sequence is 13 residues long. Trimming cost V 4 bases and J 3 bases, with 9 bases left between them. Germline CDR1 MNHEY, CDR2 SVGEGT.

CDR3 DNA: TGTGCCAGCAATTCCTTCAATCAGCCCCAGCATTTT. Translating gives CASNSFNQPQHF. The chain links TRBV2 to TRBJ1-5; D uncertain. The germline gives CDR1 SNHLY, CDR2 FYNNEI. V shed 7 bases and J shed 3 bases, with 7 bases lying between them. CDR3 length equals 12 residues.

This chain connects TRBV2 to TRBJ1-2; no clear D gene. CDR1 is SNHLY and CDR2 is FYNNEI in the germline V gene. The CDR3 consists of 13 residues. Trimming removed 4 bases at V and 3 bases at J, with 9 bases between. CDR3 sequence reads: CASSGSGYYGYTF. DNA for the CDR3: TGTGCCAGCAGTGGCTCAGGCTACTATGGCTACACCTTC.

This sequence joins TRBV9 and TRBJ1-2; 8 bases agree with TRBD1. CDR1 and CDR2 (germline): SGDLS, YYNGEE. V was pared by 0 bases and J by 2 bases, with 3 bases of the junction left unmatched. The CDR3 has 15 residues. CDR3 loop: CASSVGPGGNYGYTF. The CDR3 nucleotides are TGTGCCAGCAGCGTAGGCCCAGGGGGCAACTATGGCTACACCTTC. Full variable domain (rest looked up from reference TRBV9 and TRBJ1-2): DSGVTQTPKHLITATGQRVTLRCSPRSGDLSVYWYQQSLDQGLQFLIQYYNGEERAKGNILERFSAQQFPDLHSELNLSSLELGDSALYFCASSVGPGGNYGYTFGSGTRLTVV.

V is TRBV10-3 and J is TRBJ2-3; D is possibly TRBD2 (6 bases). The CDR3 sequence is 14 residues long. CDR1 and CDR2 (germline): ENHRY, SYGVKD. Trimming took off 6 bases at V and 6 bases at J, with 16 bases between the two ends. The CDR3: CAIRGGVWRDTQYF. CDR3 sequence (DNA): TGTGCCATCAGGGGCGGGGTCTGGAGGGATACGCAGTATTTT.

J is TRBJ1-1 and V is TRBV10-3; D possibly corresponds to TRBD1 (5 bases). This CDR3 comprises 14 residues. Trimming pared 7 bases from V and 4 bases from J, leaving 16 bases between. Germline V gives CDR1 ENHRY, CDR2 SYGVKD. CDR3 region: CAITQSEGFTEAFF. The CDR3 DNA is TGTGCCATCACCCAATCCGAGGGGTTCACTGAAGCTTTCTTT.

This chain links TRBV4-3 with TRBJ2-3, with D perhaps matching TRBD2 (6 bases). CDR1 is LGHNA, CDR2 YSLEER, per germline. V was pared by 0 bases and J by 9 bases, with 13 bases between. CDR3 length equals 14 residues. CDR3 nucleotide sequence: TGCGCCAGCAGCCAAGATCCCGGGAGCAGGACGCAGTATTTT. Encoded protein: CASSQDPGSRTQYF.

As DNA, the CDR3 is TGTGCCAGCAGGGCCGGGACAGGGGCCTTCTACGAGCAGTACTTC. Translated, it gives CASRAGTGAFYEQYF. The chain has TRBV2 and TRBJ2-7; TRBD1 agrees at 10 bases. V dropped 6 bases and J dropped 3; count of bases not matched to a gene: 8. Germline CDR1 is SNHLY and CDR2 is FYNNEI. The CDR3 consists of 15 residues.

Comment on this clone: The identical CDR3 is also encoded by other nucleotide sequences in the sample. This sequence joins TRBV6-1 and TRBJ1-4; a weak D match, TRBD1 (5 bases). This CDR3 spans 15 amino acids. Deletions cut 0 bases from V and 8 bases from J, with 13 bases between. Germline V gene data show CDR1 as MNHNS and CDR2 as SASEGT. CDR3 nucleotide sequence: TGTGCCAGCAGTGAAGCTCGGGGGGGAGTGGAAAAACTGTTTTTT. It codes for CASSEARGGVEKLFF.

The chain is built from TRBV7-9 and TRBJ1-2, with 8 bases fitting TRBD1. J lost 4 bases, V lost 3 bases, and 4 bases had no gene match. The CDR3 contains 14 residues. Germline V lookup: CDR1 SEHNR, CDR2 FQNEAQ (reference sequence). The CDR3 spells CASSLTGARYGYTF. The CDR3 DNA follows: TGTGCCAGCAGCTTGACAGGGGCCCGCTATGGCTACACCTTC.

The CDR3 here is CASSKGTVYLYGYTF. CDR3 coding DNA: TGTGCCAGTAGTAAAGGGACAGTCTACCTCTATGGCTACACCTTC. The chain recombines TRBV19 with TRBJ1-2; 7 bases map to TRBD1. Germline V gene lookup returns CDR1 LNHDA and CDR2 SQIVND (reference sequence). V shed 4 bases, J shed 4 bases, and the junction held 9 bases outside the gene matches. This CDR3 region has 15 residues.

The chain couples TRBV6-5 to TRBJ1-3; no firm D call. The germline V and J ends were trimmed by 2 bases and 4 bases, with 6 bases remaining between them. CDR3 length: 13 amino acids. CDR1 and CDR2 from the germline V gene are MNHEY and SVGAGI. The CDR3 region is CASSYIKGNTIYF. CDR3 DNA: TGTGCCAGCAGTTACATTAAAGGAAACACCATATATTTT.

The genes are TRBV5-1 and TRBJ2-3, with D perhaps matching TRBD1 (6 bases). The germline V and J ends were trimmed by 2 bases and 3 bases, with 10 bases remaining between them. Germline V CDR1 and CDR2: SGHRS, YFSETQ. This CDR3 spans 14 amino acids. CDR3 sequence reads: CASSLAQGTDTQYF. The DNA for the CDR3 is TGCGCCAGCAGCTTAGCCCAGGGGACAGATACGCAGTATTTT.

The sample holds one count of this clone. The rearrangement links TRBV9 to TRBJ1-1; 11 bases are shared with TRBD1. The germline V gene encodes CDR1 SGDLS and CDR2 YYNGEE. CDR3 length equals 16 residues. V gave up 4 bases and J gave up 1 base; unmatched junction bases: 6. CDR3 nucleotide sequence: TGTGCCAGCAGCCCCGGGACAGGGGGTCGGAACACTGAAGCTTTCTTT. Its translation: CASSPGTGGRNTEAFF.

J is TRBJ2-3 and V is TRBV29-1; D ambiguous. Trimming left V 3 bases short and J 0 bases short, with 7 bases between. The CDR3 runs 13 residues. Germline CDR1 reads SQVTM; CDR2 reads ANQGSEA. CDR3 protein: CSVDGSSTDTQYF. Written as DNA, the CDR3 is TGCAGCGTTGACGGCAGCAGCACAGATACGCAGTATTTT.

The chain uses TRBV28 and TRBJ1-2; 9 bases agree with TRBD1. CDR1 and CDR2 from the germline V gene are MDHEN and SYDVKM. V was clipped by 5 bases and J by 4 bases; unmatched bases: 11. This CDR3 spans 16 amino acids. The CDR3 region is CASSPAGTGMGYGYTF. DNA of the CDR3: TGTGCCAGCAGTCCAGCCGGGACAGGGATGGGCTATGGCTACACCTTC.